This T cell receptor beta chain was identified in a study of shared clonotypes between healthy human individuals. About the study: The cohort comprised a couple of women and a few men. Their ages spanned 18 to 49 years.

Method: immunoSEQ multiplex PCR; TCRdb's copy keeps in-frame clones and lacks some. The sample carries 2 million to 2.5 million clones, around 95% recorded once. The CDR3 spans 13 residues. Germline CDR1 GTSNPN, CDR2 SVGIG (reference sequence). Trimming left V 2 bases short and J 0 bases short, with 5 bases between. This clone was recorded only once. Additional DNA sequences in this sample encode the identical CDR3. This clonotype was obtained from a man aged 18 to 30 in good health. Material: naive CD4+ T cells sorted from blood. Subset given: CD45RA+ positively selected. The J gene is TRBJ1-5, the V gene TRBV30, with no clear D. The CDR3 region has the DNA TGTGCCTGGAGTCTGGGTAGCAATCAGCCCCAGCATTTT. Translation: CAWSLGSNQPQHF. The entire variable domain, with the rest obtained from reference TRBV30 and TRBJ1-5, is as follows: SQTIHQWPATLVQPVGSPLSLECTVEGTSNPNLYWYRQAAGRGLQLLFYSVGIGQISSEVPQNLSASRPQDRQFILSSKKLLLSDSGFYLCAWSLGSNQPQHFGDGTRLSIL.